The following is a TCR beta chain sequence with its context. This sample stems from a study of blood T cell repertoires in COVID-19. Looking at the study overall: From the United States, Italy and Spain came samples of acute and convalescent COVID-19. T cells, B-cell-depleted T cells, or PBMCs supplied cDNA or gDNA.

Authors' analysis steps: Nucleated cell number was recorded as an estimate derived from reference gene primer amplification. Clones were read by immunoSEQ multiplex PCR, and TCRdb kept only the in-frame ones, dropping some. V and J calls and clone size are as listed in that table; D and trimming were resolved from the DNA. The table records 80,000 to 90,000 clones, approximately 82% of them present only once. Material: peripheral blood. The sequence came from a woman in her sixties or seventies with acute or convalescent COVID-19.

The CDR3 loop reads CASSPSGTGIDEQYF. The CDR3 DNA follows: TGTGCCAGCTCACCGTCCGGGACAGGGATCGACGAGCAGTACTTC. This rearrangement joins TRBV18 to TRBJ2-7, with 9 bases that match TRBD1. The germline gives CDR1 KGHSH, CDR2 LQKENI. The length of the CDR3 is 15 residues. V lost 3 bases and J lost 5; bases outside the gene matches: 8.